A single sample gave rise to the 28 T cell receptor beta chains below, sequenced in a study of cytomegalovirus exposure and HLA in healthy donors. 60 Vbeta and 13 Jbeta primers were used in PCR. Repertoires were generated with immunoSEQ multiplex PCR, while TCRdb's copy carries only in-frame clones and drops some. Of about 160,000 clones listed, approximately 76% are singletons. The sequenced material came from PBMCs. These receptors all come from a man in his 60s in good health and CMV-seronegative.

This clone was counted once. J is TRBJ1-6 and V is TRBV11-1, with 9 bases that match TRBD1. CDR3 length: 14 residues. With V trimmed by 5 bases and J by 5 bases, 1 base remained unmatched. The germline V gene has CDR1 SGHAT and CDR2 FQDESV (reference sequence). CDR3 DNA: TGTGCCAGCAGCCGGACAGGGGATAATTCACCCCTCCACTTT. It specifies CASSRTGDNSPLHF.

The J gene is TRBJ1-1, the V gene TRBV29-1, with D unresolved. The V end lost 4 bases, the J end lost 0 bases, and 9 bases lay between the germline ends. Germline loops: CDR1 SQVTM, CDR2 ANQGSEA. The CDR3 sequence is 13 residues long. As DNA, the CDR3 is TGCAGCGTTGCATACACCCTGAACACTGAAGCTTTCTTT. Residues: CSVAYTLNTEAFF.

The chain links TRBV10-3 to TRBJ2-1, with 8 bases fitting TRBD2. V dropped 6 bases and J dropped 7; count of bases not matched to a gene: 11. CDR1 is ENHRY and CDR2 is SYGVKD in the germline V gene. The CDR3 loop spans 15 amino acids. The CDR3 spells CAISPMERGRNEQFF. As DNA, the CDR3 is TGTGCCATCAGCCCAATGGAGCGGGGGAGAAATGAGCAGTTCTTC.

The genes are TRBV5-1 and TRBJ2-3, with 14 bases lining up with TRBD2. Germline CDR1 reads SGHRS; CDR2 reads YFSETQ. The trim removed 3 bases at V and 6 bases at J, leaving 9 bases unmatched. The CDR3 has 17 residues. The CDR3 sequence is CASSSGTSGSVWDTQYF. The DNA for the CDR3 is TGCGCCAGCAGCTCTGGGACTAGCGGGAGCGTTTGGGATACGCAGTATTTT.

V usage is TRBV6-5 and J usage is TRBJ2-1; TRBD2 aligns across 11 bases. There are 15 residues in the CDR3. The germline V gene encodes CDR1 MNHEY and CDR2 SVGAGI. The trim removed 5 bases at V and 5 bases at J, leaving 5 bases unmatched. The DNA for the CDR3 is TGTGCCAGCAGTAATAGCGGGGGGGCCAACAATGAGCAGTTCTTC. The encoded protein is CASSNSGGANNEQFF.

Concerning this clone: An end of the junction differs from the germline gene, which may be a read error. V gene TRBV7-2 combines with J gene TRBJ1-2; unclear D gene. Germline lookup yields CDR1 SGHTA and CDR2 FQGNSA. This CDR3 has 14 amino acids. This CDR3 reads CASSLAAANYGHTF. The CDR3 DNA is TGTGCCAGCAGCTTAGCGGCAGCTAACTATGGCCACACCTTC.

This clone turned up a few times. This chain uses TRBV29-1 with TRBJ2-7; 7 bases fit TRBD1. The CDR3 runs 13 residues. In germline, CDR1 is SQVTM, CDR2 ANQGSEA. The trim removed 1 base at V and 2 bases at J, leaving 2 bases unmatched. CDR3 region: CSVEAGGTYEQYF. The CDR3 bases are TGCAGCGTTGAAGCAGGGGGTACCTACGAGCAGTACTTC.

The CDR3 region is CASSLAGVGDEKLFF. The CDR3 DNA follows: TGCGCCAGCAGCTTGGCAGGGGTAGGGGATGAAAAACTGTTTTTT. The chain recombines TRBV5-1 with TRBJ1-4, with TRBD1 as a possible D gene (6 bases). The germline CDR1 and CDR2 sequences are SGHRS and YFSETQ. This CDR3 has 15 amino acids. Trimming took 0 bases from V and 6 from J, leaving 12 bases between them.

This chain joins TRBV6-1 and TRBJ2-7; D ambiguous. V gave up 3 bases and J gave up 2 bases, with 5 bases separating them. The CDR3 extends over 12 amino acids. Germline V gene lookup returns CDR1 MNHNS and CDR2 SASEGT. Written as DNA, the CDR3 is TGTGCCAGCAGTGACGGAGCCTACGAGCAGTACTTC. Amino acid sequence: CASSDGAYEQYF.

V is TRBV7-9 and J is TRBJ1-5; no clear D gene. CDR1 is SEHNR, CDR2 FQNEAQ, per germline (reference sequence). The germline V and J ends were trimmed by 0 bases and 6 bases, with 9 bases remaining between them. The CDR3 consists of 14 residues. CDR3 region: CASSLAEGAQPQHF. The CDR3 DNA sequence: TGTGCCAGCAGCTTAGCGGAGGGCGCTCAGCCCCAGCATTTT.

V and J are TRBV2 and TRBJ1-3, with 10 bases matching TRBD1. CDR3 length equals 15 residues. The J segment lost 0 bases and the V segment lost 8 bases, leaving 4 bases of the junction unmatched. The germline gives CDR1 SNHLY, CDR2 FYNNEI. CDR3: CASSDRGVSGNTIYF. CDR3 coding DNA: TGTGCCAGCTCGGACAGGGGGGTCTCTGGAAACACCATATATTTT.

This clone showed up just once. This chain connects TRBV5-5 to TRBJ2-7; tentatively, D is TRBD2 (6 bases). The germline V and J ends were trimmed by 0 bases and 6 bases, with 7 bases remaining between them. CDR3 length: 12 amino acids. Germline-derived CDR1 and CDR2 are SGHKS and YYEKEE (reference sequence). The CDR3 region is CASSLGSGEQYF. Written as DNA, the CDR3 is TGTGCCAGCAGCTTGGGTAGCGGCGAGCAGTACTTC. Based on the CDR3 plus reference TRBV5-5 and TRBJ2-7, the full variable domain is DAGVTQSPTHLIKTRGQQVTLRCSPISGHKSVSWYQQVLGQGPQFIFQYYEKEERGRGNFPDRFSARQFPNYSSELNVNALLLGDSALYLCASSLGSGEQYFGPGTRLTVT.

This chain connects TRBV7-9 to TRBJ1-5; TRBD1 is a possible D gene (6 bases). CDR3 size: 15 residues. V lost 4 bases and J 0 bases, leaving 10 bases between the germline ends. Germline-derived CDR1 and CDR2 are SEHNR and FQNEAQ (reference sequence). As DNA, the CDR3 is TGTGCCAGCAGCTGGGCGGGGGCTAGCAATCAGCCCCAGCATTTT. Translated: CASSWAGASNQPQHF. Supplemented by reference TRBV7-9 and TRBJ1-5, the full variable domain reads DTGVSQNPRHKITKRGQNVTFRCDPISEHNRLYWYRQTLGQGPEFLTYFQNEAQLEKSRLLSDRFSAERPKGSFSTLEIQRTEQGDSAMYLCASSWAGASNQPQHFGDGTRLSIL.

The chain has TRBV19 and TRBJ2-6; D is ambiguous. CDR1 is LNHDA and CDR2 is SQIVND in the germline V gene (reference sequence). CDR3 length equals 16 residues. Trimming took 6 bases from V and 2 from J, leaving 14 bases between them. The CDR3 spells CASSMPGSPGANVLTF. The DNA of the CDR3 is TGTGCCAGTAGCATGCCGGGTTCTCCTGGGGCCAACGTCCTGACTTTC.

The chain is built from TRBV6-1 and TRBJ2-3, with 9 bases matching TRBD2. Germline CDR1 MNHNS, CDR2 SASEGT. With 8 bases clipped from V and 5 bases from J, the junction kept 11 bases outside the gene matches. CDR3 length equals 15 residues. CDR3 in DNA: TGTGCCAGCTCCCCCGAGGGACTAGCAGTAGATACGCAGTATTTT. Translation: CASSPEGLAVDTQYF.

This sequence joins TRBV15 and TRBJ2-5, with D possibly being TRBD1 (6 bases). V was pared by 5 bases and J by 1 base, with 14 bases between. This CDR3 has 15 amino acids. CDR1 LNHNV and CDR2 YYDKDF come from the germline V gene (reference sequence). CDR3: CATSGAYRVQETQYF. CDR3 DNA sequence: TGTGCCACCAGCGGAGCTTACAGGGTCCAAGAGACCCAGTACTTC.

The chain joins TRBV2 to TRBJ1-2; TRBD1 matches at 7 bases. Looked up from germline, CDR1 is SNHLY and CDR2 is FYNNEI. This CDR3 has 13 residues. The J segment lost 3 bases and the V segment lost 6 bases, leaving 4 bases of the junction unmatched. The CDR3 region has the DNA TGTGCCAGCAGCGCCGGGACAGACTATGGCTACACCTTC. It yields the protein CASSAGTDYGYTF.

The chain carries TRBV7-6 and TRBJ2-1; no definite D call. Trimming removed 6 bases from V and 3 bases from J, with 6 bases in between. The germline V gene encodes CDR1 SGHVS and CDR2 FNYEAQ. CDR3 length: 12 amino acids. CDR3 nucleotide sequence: TGTGCCAGCAGGGGCAGCTACAATGAGCAGTTCTTC. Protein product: CASRGSYNEQFF.

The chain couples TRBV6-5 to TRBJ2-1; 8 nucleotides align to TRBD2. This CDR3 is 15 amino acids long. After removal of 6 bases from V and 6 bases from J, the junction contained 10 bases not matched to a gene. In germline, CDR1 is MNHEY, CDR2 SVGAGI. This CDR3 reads CASSPGTRIGNEQFF. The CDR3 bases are TGTGCCAGCAGCCCCGGGACTAGGATCGGCAATGAGCAGTTCTTC.

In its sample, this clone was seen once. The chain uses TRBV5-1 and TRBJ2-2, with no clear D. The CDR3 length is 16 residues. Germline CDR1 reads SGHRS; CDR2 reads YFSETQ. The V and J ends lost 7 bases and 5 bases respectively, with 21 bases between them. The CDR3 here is CASQLIAAMRTGELFF. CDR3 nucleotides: TGCGCCAGCCAACTAATCGCGGCCATGAGGACCGGGGAGCTGTTTTTT.

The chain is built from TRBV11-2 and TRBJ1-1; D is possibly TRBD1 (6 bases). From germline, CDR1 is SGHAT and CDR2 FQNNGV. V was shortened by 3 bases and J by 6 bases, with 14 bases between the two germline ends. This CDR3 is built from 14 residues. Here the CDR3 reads CASSFAGVSPEAFF. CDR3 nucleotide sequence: TGTGCCAGCAGCTTCGCAGGGGTATCCCCTGAAGCTTTCTTT.

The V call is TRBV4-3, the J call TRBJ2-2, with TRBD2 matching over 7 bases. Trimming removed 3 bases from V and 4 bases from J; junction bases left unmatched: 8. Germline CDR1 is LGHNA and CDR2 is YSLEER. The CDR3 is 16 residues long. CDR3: CASSHLGGVGTGELFF. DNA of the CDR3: TGCGCCAGCAGCCATCTGGGAGGGGTTGGCACCGGGGAGCTGTTTTTT.

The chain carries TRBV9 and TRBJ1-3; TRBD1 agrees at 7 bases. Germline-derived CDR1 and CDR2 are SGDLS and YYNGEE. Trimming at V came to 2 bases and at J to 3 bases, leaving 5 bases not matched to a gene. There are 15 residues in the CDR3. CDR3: CASSVNTGVGNTIYF. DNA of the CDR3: TGTGCCAGCAGCGTGAATACAGGGGTTGGAAACACCATATATTTT.

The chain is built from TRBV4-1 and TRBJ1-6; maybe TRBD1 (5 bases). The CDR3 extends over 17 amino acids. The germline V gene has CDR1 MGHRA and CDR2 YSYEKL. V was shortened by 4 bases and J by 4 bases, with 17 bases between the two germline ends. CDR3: CASSLIKLGVYNSPLHF. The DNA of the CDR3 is TGCGCCAGCAGCCTGATTAAATTAGGGGTTTATAATTCACCCCTCCACTTT.

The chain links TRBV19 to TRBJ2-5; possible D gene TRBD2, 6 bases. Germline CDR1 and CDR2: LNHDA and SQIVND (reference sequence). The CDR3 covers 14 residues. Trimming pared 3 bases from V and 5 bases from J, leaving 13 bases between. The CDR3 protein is CASSIVGGGETQYF. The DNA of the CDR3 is TGTGCCAGTAGTATTGTGGGGGGAGGTGAGACCCAGTACTTC.

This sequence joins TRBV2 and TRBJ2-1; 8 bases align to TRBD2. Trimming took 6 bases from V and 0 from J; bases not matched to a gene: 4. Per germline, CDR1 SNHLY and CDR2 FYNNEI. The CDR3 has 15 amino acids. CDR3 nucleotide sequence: TGTGCCAGCAGGGCCGGGACTAGCTCCTACAATGAGCAGTTCTTC. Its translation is CASRAGTSSYNEQFF.

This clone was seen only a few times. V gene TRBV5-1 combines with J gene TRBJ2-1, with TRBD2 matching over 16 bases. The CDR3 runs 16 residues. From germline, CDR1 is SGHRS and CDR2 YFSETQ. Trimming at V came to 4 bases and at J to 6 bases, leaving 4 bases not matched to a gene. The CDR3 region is CASSTGLAGGSNEQFF. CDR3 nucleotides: TGCGCCAGCAGCACGGGACTAGCGGGAGGGTCCAATGAGCAGTTCTTC.

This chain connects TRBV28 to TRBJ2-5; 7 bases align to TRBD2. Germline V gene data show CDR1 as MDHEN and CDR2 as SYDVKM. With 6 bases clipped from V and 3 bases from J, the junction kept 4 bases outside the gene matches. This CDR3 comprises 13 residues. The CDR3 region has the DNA TGTGCCAGCAGACTCAGCGGGGAAGAGACCCAGTACTTC. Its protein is CASRLSGEETQYF.